The TCR beta chain described here comes from a study of cytomegalovirus exposure and HLA in healthy donors (TCRdb year 2017). A note on the overall study: According to a later analysis, one platform produced both the 120 validation repertoires and the 666 repertoires of the first cohort. In addition to the first cohort of about 650 subjects, a separate validation cohort of 120 different subjects was used. The study aimed to test whether signatures of past pathogen exposure could be identified by cataloging public T cell receptors. The study combined high-throughput TCR immunosequencing, statistical association of individual TCRs with disease status, and machine learning to predict cytomegalovirus infection status. The paper as a whole reports these results and caveats: Most TCR sequences were observed very rarely across donors, whereas some public TCRs were present in many individuals. All 120 or so repertoires were used to score co-occurrence in the validation cohort in a later analysis, because that analysis had no HLA typing for the cohort. In a later analysis, TCRs clustered in the first cohort were found to also tend to co-occur in the 120 validation repertoires, with 85% to 95% of cluster scores above 0. The classifier was reported to diagnose cytomegalovirus status with high specificity and sensitivity in both the original cohort and the validation cohort. According to the authors, the approach could potentially be generalized to other disease states and immunological phenotypes. In the study, 150 to 200 TCR beta chains were listed as associated with cytomegalovirus. In vitro tests confirmed that a few of the cytomegalovirus-associated TCR beta chains recognize cytomegalovirus antigens.

Library prep was done by the immunoSEQ multiplex PCR assay. Under the source paper's analysis protocol: A statistical classification framework was built for diagnosing cytomegalovirus status from the catalog of TCR beta chain sequences. TCRdb's version of the immuneACCESS table is confined to in-frame rearrangements and falls short of the full clone set. An unresolved V gene accounts for under half of the shortfall where checked; the remainder is of unknown origin. The DNA gave D and trimming, while V, J and clone size come from that table. This sample has around 200,000 clones in its table, and roughly 77% of those were observed once. 0.95% to 1.5% of the sample comes from the top ten. Donors formed part of the validation cohort, which comprised about 130 subjects and was distinct from the first cohort of 550 to 850 subjects. As for this clone: Its antigen has not been determined. Base qualities are not at hand, and no much larger clone is one base apart.

V sheds 4 bases and J sheds 0 bases, leaving 16 bases between their ends. Reading from cysteine to phenylalanine, the CDR3 counts 17 amino acids. Left in the record is the CDR3 DNA by itself, 51 bases read in frame from the first base. The germline V gene provides CDR1 MDHEN and CDR2 SYDVKM. Material: PBMCs. This sequence uses TRBV28 and TRBJ1-3; D gene: possibly TRBD1, on 6 matching bases. The clonotype comes from a woman aged 25 to 39 in good health and CMV-seronegative. The CDR3 corresponds to CASSWGGRGLSGNTIYF. The DNA sequence is given as TGTGCCAGCAGTTGGGGGGGCAGAGGACTCTCTGGAAACACCATATATTTT.